This is a list of T cell receptor beta chains from one sample in a study of T cells after yellow fever vaccination. TCRdb recomputed calls from the 5' RACE reads with MiXCR, one row per CDR3 protein. The sample has about 230,000 distinct CDR3 sequences, more than 6.5% seen once. This specimen consisted of CD4+ T cells sorted from PBMCs, obtained on the day of the yellow fever booster vaccination. The origin of the receptors is a man aged 25 to 40 who received the YFV17D yellow fever vaccine. Both conserved end residues are part of each CDR3. The order of the fields is J gene, clone size, D gene, V gene, CDR3 DNA, CDR3 protein. D genes are given only for firm matches. Only some rows state a clone size, as once, few, many or a class for expanded clones.

j_call: TRBJ2-3; clone_size: few; d_call: -; v_call: TRBV20-1; cdr3_nt: TGCAGTGCTAGATCCCAGCGGAGTAGCACAGATACGCAGTATTTT; cdr3_aa: CSARSQRSSTDTQYF
j_call: TRBJ2-5; clone_size: many; d_call: -; v_call: TRBV4-2; cdr3_nt: TGTGCCAGCAGCCAAGGGTCGGGGCGGGAGACCCAGTACTTC; cdr3_aa: CASSQGSGRETQYF
j_call: TRBJ2-2; clone_size: many; d_call: -; v_call: TRBV18; cdr3_nt: TGTGCCAGCTCACCGTCCAGGGCTACGGACACCGGGGAGCTGTTTTTT; cdr3_aa: CASSPSRATDTGELFF
j_call: TRBJ2-2; clone_size: -; d_call: TRBD2; v_call: TRBV27; cdr3_nt: TGTGACAGCAGTTTGGTACTAGCGGTGAACACCGGGGAGCTGTTTTTT; cdr3_aa: CDSSLVLAVNTGELFF
j_call: TRBJ2-1; clone_size: many; d_call: TRBD2; v_call: TRBV5-4; cdr3_nt: TGTGCCAGCAGCTTGGGCGGGACTAGCGGCAACAATGAGCAGTTCTTC; cdr3_aa: CASSLGGTSGNNEQFF
j_call: TRBJ2-5; clone_size: many; d_call: TRBD2; v_call: TRBV5-1; cdr3_nt: TGCGCCAGCAGCTACGGACTAGCGGGCGTAAGGGAGACCCAGTACTTC; cdr3_aa: CASSYGLAGVRETQYF
j_call: TRBJ2-3; clone_size: many; d_call: -; v_call: TRBV5-1; cdr3_nt: TGCGCCAGCAGCGGGGAGCCCACAGATACGCAGTATTTT; cdr3_aa: CASSGEPTDTQYF
j_call: TRBJ1-5; clone_size: many; d_call: -; v_call: TRBV6-2/TRBV6-3; cdr3_nt: TGTGCCAGCAACCTCCTCGGGACAAAGAATCAGCCCCAGCATTTT; cdr3_aa: CASNLLGTKNQPQHF
j_call: TRBJ2-7; clone_size: many; d_call: TRBD1; v_call: TRBV15; cdr3_nt: TGTGCCACCAGCGGCAACAGGGGAACCGTCTACGAGCAGTACTTC; cdr3_aa: CATSGNRGTVYEQYF
j_call: TRBJ2-6; clone_size: many; d_call: -; v_call: TRBV28; cdr3_nt: TGTGCCAGCAGGTCCTCTGGGGCCAACGTCCTGACTTTC; cdr3_aa: CASRSSGANVLTF
j_call: TRBJ2-5; clone_size: many; d_call: -; v_call: TRBV5-1; cdr3_nt: TGCGCCAGCAGCTTGGCGACAGGCCGAGGGGAGACCCAGTACTTC; cdr3_aa: CASSLATGRGETQYF
j_call: TRBJ2-7; clone_size: few; d_call: TRBD2; v_call: TRBV10-3; cdr3_nt: TGTGCCATCAGTCCCGGGACTAGCTCCTACGAGCAGTACTTC; cdr3_aa: CAISPGTSSYEQYF
j_call: TRBJ2-7; clone_size: few; d_call: -; v_call: TRBV12-3/TRBV12-4; cdr3_nt: TGTGCCAGCACGGCTGGGGTTCCCTACGAGCAGTACTTC; cdr3_aa: CASTAGVPYEQYF
j_call: TRBJ2-7; clone_size: few; d_call: -; v_call: TRBV7-2; cdr3_nt: TGTGCCAGCACCTTAGAGCCCCTTTCTTCCGAGCAGTACTTC; cdr3_aa: CASTLEPLSSEQYF
j_call: TRBJ2-7; clone_size: -; d_call: TRBD2; v_call: TRBV20-1; cdr3_nt: TGCAGTGCGACTCGAAGGGCTAGCGGGAGAGGCGAGCAGTACTTC; cdr3_aa: CSATRRASGRGEQYF
j_call: TRBJ2-5; clone_size: few; d_call: -; v_call: TRBV5-1; cdr3_nt: TGCGCCAGCAGCTTGGTCCCAGAGGGAGGTGAGACCCAGTACTTC; cdr3_aa: CASSLVPEGGETQYF
j_call: TRBJ2-7; clone_size: -; d_call: -; v_call: TRBV4-1; cdr3_nt: TGCGCCAGCAGACGGTCTTTTTTGCCGGGCACCGAAAACTACGAGCAGTACTTC; cdr3_aa: CASRRSFLPGTENYEQYF
j_call: TRBJ2-3; clone_size: -; d_call: -; v_call: TRBV27; cdr3_nt: TGTGCCAGCAGTCCAGATACGCAGTATTTT; cdr3_aa: CASSPDTQYF
j_call: TRBJ2-3; clone_size: -; d_call: -; v_call: TRBV29-1; cdr3_nt: TGCAGCGTTGAGGAGGGCCGGGGAGATACGCAGTATTTT; cdr3_aa: CSVEEGRGDTQYF
j_call: TRBJ2-1; clone_size: many; d_call: -; v_call: TRBV15; cdr3_nt: TGTGCCACCAGCAGAGACCCCCGGGGCATTAACAATGAGCAGTTCTTC; cdr3_aa: CATSRDPRGINNEQFF
j_call: TRBJ2-5; clone_size: many; d_call: -; v_call: TRBV12-3/TRBV12-4; cdr3_nt: TGTGCCAGCAGTAGCGCACGCCAAGAGACCCAGTACTTC; cdr3_aa: CASSSARQETQYF
j_call: TRBJ2-2; clone_size: few; d_call: -; v_call: TRBV5-4; cdr3_nt: TGTGCCAGCAGGGGGACAACCCACCCGAACACCGGGGAGCTGTTTTTT; cdr3_aa: CASRGTTHPNTGELFF
j_call: TRBJ1-2; clone_size: -; d_call: -; v_call: TRBV20-1; cdr3_nt: TGCAGTGCAAGGCAGGGGATAAACTATGGCTACACCTTC; cdr3_aa: CSARQGINYGYTF
j_call: TRBJ1-2; clone_size: many; d_call: TRBD1; v_call: TRBV19; cdr3_nt: TGTGCCAGTAGTACGACAGGACAGGGAAAGAACGGCTACACCTTC; cdr3_aa: CASSTTGQGKNGYTF
j_call: TRBJ2-3; clone_size: -; d_call: -; v_call: TRBV7-9; cdr3_nt: TGTGCCAGCAGCTGGGATTCAATCTCTACGCAGTATTTT; cdr3_aa: CASSWDSISTQYF
j_call: TRBJ2-7; clone_size: -; d_call: TRBD2; v_call: TRBV3-1; cdr3_nt: TGTGCCAGCAGCCACTCCGATCGACTAGCGGGAGTATACGAGCAGTACTTC; cdr3_aa: CASSHSDRLAGVYEQYF
j_call: TRBJ2-2; clone_size: many; d_call: -; v_call: TRBV20-1; cdr3_nt: TGCAGTGCTGCCCGGGACCAAGAGTACGCCGGGGAGCTGTTTTTT; cdr3_aa: CSAARDQEYAGELFF
j_call: TRBJ1-2; clone_size: few; d_call: -; v_call: TRBV20-1; cdr3_nt: TGCAGTGCTAGAGATCTGTCCGGGGCGAACGATGGCTACACCTTC; cdr3_aa: CSARDLSGANDGYTF
j_call: TRBJ1-2; clone_size: -; d_call: -; v_call: TRBV10-3; cdr3_nt: TGTGCCATCAGTGAGTCCGGGGGAGGGACCTATGGCTACACCTTC; cdr3_aa: CAISESGGGTYGYTF
j_call: TRBJ2-2; clone_size: -; d_call: TRBD1; v_call: TRBV29-1; cdr3_nt: TGCAGCGTGGACAGGGGTGGCGGGGAGCTGTTTTTT; cdr3_aa: CSVDRGGGELFF
j_call: TRBJ2-1; clone_size: many; d_call: -; v_call: TRBV7-2; cdr3_nt: TGTGCCAGCAGCTTAGCAGTACGGGATCATGAGCAGTTCTTC; cdr3_aa: CASSLAVRDHEQFF
j_call: TRBJ1-5; clone_size: few; d_call: -; v_call: TRBV7-2; cdr3_nt: TGTGCCAGCAGCTTCGAAGGGGGAAGGCCCCAGCATTTT; cdr3_aa: CASSFEGGRPQHF
j_call: TRBJ2-7; clone_size: many; d_call: -; v_call: TRBV10-3; cdr3_nt: TGTGCCACCCGTCCGGCGGAAAGCTCCTACGAGCAGTACTTC; cdr3_aa: CATRPAESSYEQYF
j_call: TRBJ2-3; clone_size: -; d_call: TRBD1; v_call: TRBV20-1; cdr3_nt: TGCAGTGCTCGGCAACAAAACAGGGGTTACGGAGATACGCAGTATTTT; cdr3_aa: CSARQQNRGYGDTQYF
j_call: TRBJ2-7; clone_size: many; d_call: TRBD2; v_call: TRBV7-2; cdr3_nt: TGTGCCAGCAGCTTAAAGGAGAGTGGACTAGGGTCTCACGAGCAGTACTTC; cdr3_aa: CASSLKESGLGSHEQYF
j_call: TRBJ2-1; clone_size: few; d_call: TRBD2; v_call: TRBV24-1; cdr3_nt: TGTGCCACTGAGCGGGATTCCTACAATGAGCAGTTCTTC; cdr3_aa: CATERDSYNEQFF
j_call: TRBJ2-1; clone_size: -; d_call: -; v_call: TRBV9; cdr3_nt: TGTGCCAGCAGCGTAGCGGATTACGGTGAGCAGTTCTTC; cdr3_aa: CASSVADYGEQFF
j_call: TRBJ1-1; clone_size: many; d_call: -; v_call: TRBV6-5; cdr3_nt: TGTGCCAGCAGTTACTCGATGTTCGGGGGGATGAACACTGAAGCTTTCTTT; cdr3_aa: CASSYSMFGGMNTEAFF
j_call: TRBJ1-2; clone_size: few; d_call: -; v_call: TRBV4-2; cdr3_nt: TGTGCCAGCAGCCAGGGGGGGGCTATTGGCTACACCTTC; cdr3_aa: CASSQGGAIGYTF
j_call: TRBJ2-5; clone_size: -; d_call: TRBD2; v_call: TRBV5-1; cdr3_nt: TGCGCCAGCAGCTTGGATATAGCGGGAGAGACCCAGTACTTC; cdr3_aa: CASSLDIAGETQYF
j_call: TRBJ2-7; clone_size: -; d_call: TRBD2; v_call: TRBV5-1; cdr3_nt: TGCGCCAGCAGCCGGGGGACTAGCGGGAAGCTTGGCGAGCAGTACTTC; cdr3_aa: CASSRGTSGKLGEQYF
j_call: TRBJ2-1; clone_size: many; d_call: TRBD2; v_call: TRBV7-3; cdr3_nt: TGTGCCAGCAGCTCCCAACGACTGGCGGGAGGCAATGAGCAGTTCTTC; cdr3_aa: CASSSQRLAGGNEQFF
j_call: TRBJ1-6; clone_size: few; d_call: -; v_call: TRBV30; cdr3_nt: TGTGCCTGGAATCGGGAGGGCCGCGGGCGACAGGCGCGATTT; cdr3_aa: CAWNREGRGRQARF